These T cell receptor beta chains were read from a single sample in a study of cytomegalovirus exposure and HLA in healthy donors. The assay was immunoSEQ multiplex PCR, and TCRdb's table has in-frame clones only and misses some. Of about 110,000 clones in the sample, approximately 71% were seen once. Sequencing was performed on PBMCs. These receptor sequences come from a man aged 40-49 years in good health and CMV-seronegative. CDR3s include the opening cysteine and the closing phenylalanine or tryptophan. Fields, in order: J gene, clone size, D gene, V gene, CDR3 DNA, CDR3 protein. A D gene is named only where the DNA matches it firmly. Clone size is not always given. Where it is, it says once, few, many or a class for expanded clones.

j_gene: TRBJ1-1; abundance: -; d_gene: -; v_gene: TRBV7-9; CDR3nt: TGTGCCAGCTCTGGCGGGTTGAACACTGAAGCTTTCTTT; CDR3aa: CASSGGLNTEAFF
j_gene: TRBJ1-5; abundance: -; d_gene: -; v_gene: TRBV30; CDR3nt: TGTGCCTGGATGGACAGCCGGGGTCCCCCGCGGGATCAGCCCCAGCATTTT; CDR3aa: CAWMDSRGPPRDQPQHF
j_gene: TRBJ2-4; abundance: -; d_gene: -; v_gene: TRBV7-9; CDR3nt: TGTGCCAGCAGCGGGGACTTACACCTAGCCAAAAACATTCAGTACTTC; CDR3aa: CASSGDLHLAKNIQYF
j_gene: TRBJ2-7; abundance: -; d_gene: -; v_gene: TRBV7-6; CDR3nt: TGTGCCAGCAGCTCCGAGGACGAGCAGTACTTC; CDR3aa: CASSSEDEQYF
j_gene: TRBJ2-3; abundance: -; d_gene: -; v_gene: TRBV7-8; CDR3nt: TGTGCCAGCAGCTTATTGAGGAGAGTAGATACGCAGTATTTT; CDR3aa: CASSLLRRVDTQYF
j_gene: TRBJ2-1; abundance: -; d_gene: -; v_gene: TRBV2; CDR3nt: TGTGCCAGCAGTGTTGACTCCAACTCCTACAATGAGCAGTTCTTC; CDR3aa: CASSVDSNSYNEQFF
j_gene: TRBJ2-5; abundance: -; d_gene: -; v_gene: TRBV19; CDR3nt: TGTGCCAGTAGTGACCTCAAGACCGCGGGTTGGACCCAGTACTTC; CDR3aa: CASSDLKTAGWTQYF
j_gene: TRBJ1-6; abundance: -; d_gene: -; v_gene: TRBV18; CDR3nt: TGTGCCAGCTCACCACCGGCGGGGGTGGTAAATTCACCCCTCCACTTT; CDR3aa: CASSPPAGVVNSPLHF
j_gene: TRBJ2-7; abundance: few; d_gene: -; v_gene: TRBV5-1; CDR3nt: TGCGCCACTCTCCAGGGGCCACGGTCTTACGAGCAGTACTTC; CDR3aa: CATLQGPRSYEQYF
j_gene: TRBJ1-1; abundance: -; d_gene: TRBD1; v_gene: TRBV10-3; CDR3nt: TGTGCCATCAGTCCGGGACAGGGGGCTGAAGCTTTCTTT; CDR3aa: CAISPGQGAEAFF
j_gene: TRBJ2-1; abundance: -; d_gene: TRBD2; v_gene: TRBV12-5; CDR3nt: TGTGCTAGTGGTTTGGTAGGGCTAGCGGGGGGCGGTTCCTACAATGAGCAGTTCTTC; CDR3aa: CASGLVGLAGGGSYNEQFF
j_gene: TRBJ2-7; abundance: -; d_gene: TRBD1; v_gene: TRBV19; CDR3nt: TGTGCCAGTGGGGGACAGGGTTACGGCGAGCAGTACTTC; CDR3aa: CASGGQGYGEQYF
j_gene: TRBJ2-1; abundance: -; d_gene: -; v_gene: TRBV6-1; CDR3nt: TGTGCCAGCACCGTTGTCAATGAGCAGTTCTTC; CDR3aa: CASTVVNEQFF
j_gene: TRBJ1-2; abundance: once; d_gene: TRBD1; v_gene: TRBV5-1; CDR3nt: TGCGCCAGCAGCGAGGGACAGCCAGTTGCCTATGGCTACACCTTC; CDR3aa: CASSEGQPVAYGYTF
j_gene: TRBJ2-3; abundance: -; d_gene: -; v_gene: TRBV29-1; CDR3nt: TGCAGTTCCGGGACAAGGCACACAGATACGCAGTATTTT; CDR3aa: CSSGTRHTDTQYF
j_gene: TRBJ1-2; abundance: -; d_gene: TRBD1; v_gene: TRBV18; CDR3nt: TGTGCCAGCTCAACTTCGGGACAGTTTACTAACTATGGCTACACCTTC; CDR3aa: CASSTSGQFTNYGYTF
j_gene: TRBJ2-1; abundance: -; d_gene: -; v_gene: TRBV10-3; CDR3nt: TGTGCCATCAGCGAGGGGGGCCGGAGCTCCTACAATGAGCAGTTCTTC; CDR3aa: CAISEGGRSSYNEQFF
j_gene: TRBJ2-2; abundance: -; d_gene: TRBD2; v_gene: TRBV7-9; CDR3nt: TGTTCCAGCAGCTTAGTTGGCCCTAGCGGGGCCGGGGAGCTGTTTTTT; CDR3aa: CSSSLVGPSGAGELFF
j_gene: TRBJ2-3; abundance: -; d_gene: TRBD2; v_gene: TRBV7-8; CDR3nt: TGTGCCAGCAGTCGACCGGGGGGGCGGAGCACAGATACGCAGTATTTT; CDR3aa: CASSRPGGRSTDTQYF
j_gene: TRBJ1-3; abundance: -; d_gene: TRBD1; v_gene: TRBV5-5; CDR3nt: TGTGCCAGCACCATGGCCTGGGACAGGGACACCATATATTTT; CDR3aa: CASTMAWDRDTIYF
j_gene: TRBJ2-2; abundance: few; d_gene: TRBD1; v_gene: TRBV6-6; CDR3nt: TGTGCCAGCAGTCCGGGACAGGGAACCACCGGGGAGCTGTTTTTT; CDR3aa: CASSPGQGTTGELFF
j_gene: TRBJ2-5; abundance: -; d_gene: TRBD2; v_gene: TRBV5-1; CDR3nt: TGCGCCAGCAGCGTGGAGCGGGGGGGAGAAGAGACCCAGTACTTC; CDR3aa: CASSVERGGEETQYF
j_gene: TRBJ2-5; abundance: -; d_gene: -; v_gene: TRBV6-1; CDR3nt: TGTGCCAGCAGTGAAGACAGGCCCCTGGAGACCCAGTACTTC; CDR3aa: CASSEDRPLETQYF
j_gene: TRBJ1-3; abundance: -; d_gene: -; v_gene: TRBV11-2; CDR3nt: TGTGCCAGCAGCTCACTTAAAGTCGGTGGAAACACCATATATTTT; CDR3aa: CASSSLKVGGNTIYF
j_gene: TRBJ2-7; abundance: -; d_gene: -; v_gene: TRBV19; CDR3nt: TGTGCCAGTACCCCTCGAATTGGGCCCTACGAGCAGTACTTC; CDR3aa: CASTPRIGPYEQYF
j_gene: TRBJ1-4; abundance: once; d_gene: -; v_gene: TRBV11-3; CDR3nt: TGTGCCAGCAGCTTAGGGCAGGTTTCGTCCGAAAAACTGTTTTTT; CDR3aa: CASSLGQVSSEKLFF
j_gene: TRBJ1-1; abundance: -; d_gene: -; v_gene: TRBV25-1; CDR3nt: TGTGCCAGCAGTGAATGGGGGCGAGATGAAGCTTTCTTT; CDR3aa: CASSEWGRDEAFF
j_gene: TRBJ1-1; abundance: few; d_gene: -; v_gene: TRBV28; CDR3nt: TGTGCCAGCAGTCTCCCCCAGGGGACTGAAGCTTTCTTT; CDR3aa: CASSLPQGTEAFF
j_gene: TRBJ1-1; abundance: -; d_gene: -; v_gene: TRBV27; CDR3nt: TGTGCCAGCAGTAGGGCGGGACGGAACACTGAAGCTTTCTTT; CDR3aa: CASSRAGRNTEAFF
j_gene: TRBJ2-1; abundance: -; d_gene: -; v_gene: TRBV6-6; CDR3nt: TGTGCCAGCAGTTGGGGGGGCAGAGGCAACAATGAGCAGTTCTTC; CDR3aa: CASSWGGRGNNEQFF
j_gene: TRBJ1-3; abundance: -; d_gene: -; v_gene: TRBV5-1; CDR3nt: TGCGCCAGCAGCTTGGGGCCGGGAGGGTCGAGTGGAAACACCATATATTTT; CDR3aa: CASSLGPGGSSGNTIYF
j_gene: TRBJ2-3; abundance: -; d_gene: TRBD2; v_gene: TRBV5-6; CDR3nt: TGTGCCAGCAGCTTAGATGTTAGCGGGGGGATTGGTATAGATACGCAGTATTTT; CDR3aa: CASSLDVSGGIGIDTQYF
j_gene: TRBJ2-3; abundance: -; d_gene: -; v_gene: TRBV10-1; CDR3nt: TGCGCCAGCAGTCCGAGCGGAGATACGCAGTATTTT; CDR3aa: CASSPSGDTQYF
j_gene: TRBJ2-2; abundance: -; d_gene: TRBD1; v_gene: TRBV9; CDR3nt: TGTGCCAGCAGCGCGACAGGGTTGAACACCGGGGAGCTGTTTTTT; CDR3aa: CASSATGLNTGELFF
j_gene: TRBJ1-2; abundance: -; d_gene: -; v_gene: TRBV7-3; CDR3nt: TGTGCCAGCAGCTCCAGGGAAGGCCATGGCTACACCTTC; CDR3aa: CASSSREGHGYTF
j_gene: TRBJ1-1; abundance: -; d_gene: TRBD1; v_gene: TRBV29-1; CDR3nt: TGCAGCGCTTCGACAGGGGGCTTCACTGAAGCTTTCTTT; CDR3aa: CSASTGGFTEAFF
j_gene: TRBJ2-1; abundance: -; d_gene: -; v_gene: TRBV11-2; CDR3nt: TGTGCCAGCAGCTTAGTCGGCGGGGCTCTATACAATGAGCAGTTCTTC; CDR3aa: CASSLVGGALYNEQFF
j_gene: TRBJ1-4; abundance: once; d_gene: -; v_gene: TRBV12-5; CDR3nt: TGTGCTAGTGGTCCTGCAAATAGTGAAAAACTGTTTTTT; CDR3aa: CASGPANSEKLFF
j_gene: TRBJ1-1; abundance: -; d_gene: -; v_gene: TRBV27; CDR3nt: TGTGCCAGCACCACGAGTTGGCCACCAGGGCTTATGAACACTGAAGCTTTCTTT; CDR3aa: CASTTSWPPGLMNTEAFF